The 10 T cell receptor beta chains listed next were all sequenced from one sample in a study of blood T cell repertoires in COVID-19. Assay used: immunoSEQ multiplex PCR; TCRdb lists only in-frame clones, some missing. This table has approximately 44,000 clones, 85% to 95% appearing once. Sequenced input: peripheral blood. These receptors were collected from a man over 45 with COVID-19, enrolled during active disease.

This clone turned up a few times. The chain has TRBV6-1 and TRBJ2-7; 12 nucleotides agree with TRBD2. The CDR3 is 15 residues long. The germline V gene encodes CDR1 MNHNS and CDR2 SASEGT. V dropped 1 base and J dropped 2; count of bases not matched to a gene: 0. The CDR3 nucleotides are TGTGCCAGCAGTGAAGGACTAGCGGGAGCCTACGAGCAGTACTTC. It specifies CASSEGLAGAYEQYF.

This rearrangement joins TRBV12-3 or TRBV12-4 to TRBJ1-5; D possibly corresponds to TRBD1 (6 bases). V lost 5 bases and J lost 6, with 11 bases in between. The CDR3 runs to 13 residues. Written as DNA, the CDR3 is TGTGCCAGCAGTCCAGGGGAGGGTCAGCCCCAGCATTTT. Translation: CASSPGEGQPQHF.

The chain recombines TRBV2 with TRBJ1-5, with 9 bases identical to TRBD1. The ends lost 5 bases at V and 9 bases at J; junction bases unmatched: 5. CDR1 is SNHLY and CDR2 is FYNNEI in the germline V gene. There are 13 residues in the CDR3. In DNA form, the CDR3 reads TGTGCCAGCAGTTTCACGGACAGGGGGCCCCAGCATTTT. Residues: CASSFTDRGPQHF. Complete variable domain (other parts from reference TRBV2 and TRBJ1-5): EPEVTQTPSHQVTQMGQEVILRCVPISNHLYFYWYRQILGQKVEFLVSFYNNEISEKSEIFDDQFSVERPDGSNFTLKIRSTKLEDSAMYFCASSFTDRGPQHFGDGTRLSIL.

The chain has TRBV9 and TRBJ1-1, with D possibly being TRBD1 (5 bases). The CDR3 runs to 15 residues. Between the trimmed V and J ends, which lost 0 bases and 1 base, there was a span of 10 bases. Germline V gene lookup returns CDR1 SGDLS and CDR2 YYNGEE. CDR3 in amino acids: CASSVAGVRNTEAFF. The CDR3 bases are TGTGCCAGCAGCGTAGCGGGGGTTAGGAACACTGAAGCTTTCTTT.

V and J are TRBV19 and TRBJ1-6, with TRBD1 matching 7 bases. Per the germline V gene, CDR1 is LNHDA and CDR2 is SQIVND (reference sequence). The CDR3 spans 15 residues. V shed 5 bases and J 8 bases; nucleotides not matched to a gene: 9. Here the CDR3 reads CASSGGQGGDSPLHF. For the CDR3, the DNA is TGTGCCAGTAGTGGTGGCCAGGGGGGTGATTCACCCCTCCACTTT.

The V call is TRBV19, the J call TRBJ1-5; no reliable D call. Germline CDR1 LNHDA, CDR2 SQIVND (reference sequence). V was pared by 7 bases and J by 0 bases, with 10 bases between. The CDR3 totals 14 residues. In nucleotides, the CDR3 is TGTGCCAGTATGCGGGCGCCTAGCAATCAGCCCCAGCATTTT. It encodes CASMRAPSNQPQHF.

V gene TRBV7-6 combines with J gene TRBJ2-1; 10 bases are shared with TRBD2. The germline CDR1 and CDR2 sequences are SGHVS and FNYEAQ. The CDR3 extends over 20 amino acids. After removal of 2 bases from V and 0 bases from J, the junction contained 13 bases not matched to a gene. DNA for the CDR3: TGTGCCAGCAGCTTAACGTCTAGCGGGAGACTTCTCTACTCCTACAATGAGCAGTTCTTC. Translated: CASSLTSSGRLLYSYNEQFF.

The rearrangement uses TRBV15 and TRBJ1-5, with D tentatively TRBD1 (5 bases). This CDR3 is 17 amino acids long. Deletions cut 6 bases from V and 0 bases from J, with 18 bases between. The V gene's germline CDR1 is LNHNV and CDR2 YYDKDF (reference sequence). The CDR3 DNA reads TGTGCCACCAGGCTGGACAACCTCACCTATAGCAATCAGCCCCAGCATTTT. Translated, it gives CATRLDNLTYSNQPQHF. The full variable domain, completed using reference TRBV15 and TRBJ1-5, is DAMVIQNPRYQVTQFGKPVTLSCSQTLNHNVMYWYQQKSSQAPKLLFHYYDKDFNNEADTPDNFQSRRPNTSFCFLDIRSPGLGDTAMYLCATRLDNLTYSNQPQHFGDGTRLSIL.

The chain links TRBV11-2 to TRBJ2-7; 9 positions agree with TRBD2. The CDR3 has 15 residues. V lost 5 bases to trimming and J lost 3 bases; unmatched junction nucleotides: 8. Germline V gene data show CDR1 as SGHAT and CDR2 as FQNNGV. The CDR3 coding sequence is TGTGCCAGCAGCCTAGGCGCGACTAGCGGCTACGAGCAGTACTTC. It encodes CASSLGATSGYEQYF.

The rearrangement links TRBV4-1 to TRBJ1-5; 7 nucleotides align to TRBD1. CDR3 length: 14 residues. The V gene end was trimmed by 6 bases and the J gene end by 5 bases; junction bases not matched to a gene: 7. Germline values: CDR1 MGHRA, CDR2 YSYEKL. CDR3 sequence reads: CASSLTGVDQPQHF. CDR3 DNA: TGCGCCAGCAGTCTTACAGGGGTGGATCAGCCCCAGCATTTT.